This TCR beta chain was sequenced for a study of shared clonotypes between healthy human individuals (dated by TCRdb to 2018 to 2021). At the level of the whole study: The cohort included three men and a couple of women between 18 and 49 years of age. Each donor's leukapheresis produced roughly between about 0.9 and 9.5 billion PBMCs. Blood TCR repertoires of roughly 5 healthy adults were deeply sequenced to estimate repertoire size and the extent of clonotype sharing between individuals. For each donor, CD4 naive and CD4 memory were each given three plates, CD8 naive was given two plates, and CD8 memory was given one plate. To increase sequencing depth and limit assay-specific biases, TCR repertoire library preparation and sequencing were carried out by different laboratories using diverse techniques.

To note about this clone: Its recognized antigen is unknown. No base quality information exists; no much larger clone differs at one position.

General study outcomes and caveats: Higher generation probabilities were observed for clonotypes shared by all four sorted-subset donors than for non-shared clonotypes. Because the study included a small number of donors, the genetic and exposure-history diversity represented was limited. Pairwise subsampling led to the expectation that sequencing depth would affect the degree of clonotype sharing among donors. Across four donors, approximately 5% of naive CD4, approximately 3.5% of naive CD8, roughly 2.3% of memory CD4, and roughly 0.4% of memory CD8 clonotypes were shared. Even with the large sequencing depth, rarefaction of the sorted-subset datasets indicated that sequencing was incomplete. Larger estimated clonotype richness was generally found for naive subsets than for memory subsets. Sampling was restricted to blood, and TCR repertoires in tissues likely differ from the TCR repertoires found in blood.

The donors were healthy, HIV-negative adults who had no recently reported acute infections or vaccinations. Only Caucasian adults living in Nashville, Tennessee, USA were represented among the donors. CD8 memory samples were composed of magnetically selected CD45RO+ cells combined with CCR7-negative CD45RA+ effector memory (TemRA) cells. Blood was collected by leukapheresis, and PBMCs were isolated by Ficoll-Histopaque density gradient centrifugation and then cryopreserved in liquid nitrogen vapor phase. Purity and quantity of every magnetically sorted T cell population were checked by analytical flow cytometry. From each sorted fraction, genomic DNA was isolated and quantified by UV absorbance on a Nanodrop 2000c. Using the deep immunoSEQ assay, TCR CDR3 regions were amplified from genomic DNA by multiplex PCR. For each cell subset, the extracted genomic DNA was distributed evenly across all wells of several immunoSEQ 96-well plates, and each plate served as one replicate. For sorted subsets, approximately 210 ng genomic DNA, equal to 30,000 or so T cell genomes, was loaded into each replicate PCR. Purified libraries were measured with a Qubit 3.0 fluorometer, size-checked on a Bioanalyzer 2100, and measured again with the KAPA Library Quantification kit. Every immunoSEQ 96-well plate was sequenced on a separate single-read 150-cycle Illumina NextSeq 550 flow cell. The study's processing was this. Because the immunoSEQ output included only junctional sequences and no quality scores, the filtering could not be the same as the filtering used for full-length reads. To assign V/J genes and CDR3, sequences were annotated using PyIR, a Python wrapper for IgBLAST v1.9, with IMGT germline references. Any read was removed if the V/J assignment was weak (E-value above 1e-6), the CDR3 was missing, or the read contained stop codons, out-of-frame junctions, or ambiguous translated residues. V3J clonotypes were defined as sequences sharing the same inferred V gene, J gene, and CDR3 amino acid sequence. To compute the percentage overlap between repertoires, the number of shared unique clonotypes was divided by the size of the smaller repertoire. Richness of each repertoire was evaluated using RTK rarefaction, the Chao1 estimator, and Recon v2.1 estimates of unobserved clonotypes. Generation probabilities for all TCRbeta clonotypes obtained by the gDNA method from a handful of donors were computed using OLGA. In TCRdb, the immuneACCESS table is reduced to in-frame sequences with V and J assigned. These tables do not hold every clone; where another copy was compared, an unresolved V gene accounts for under half, and the others remain unexplained. From that table come the V and J calls and clone size; the DNA was used to work out D and trimming. The sample has roughly 700,000 clones on record, about 90% of them singletons. Of the sample, 34% is held by the ten largest clones.

CDR1 SGHRS and CDR2 YFSETQ are derived from the germline V gene. Trimming leaves V shorter by 3 bases and J shorter by 2 bases, with the junction holding 1 base beyond the gene matches. The CDR3 measures 14 amino acids from cysteine to phenylalanine. This entry keeps only the CDR3 DNA: 42 bases, framed from base 1. This clonotype originated in a man between 18 and 35 years old in good health. Some clones in this sample may be carry-over from other donors' samples. The chain joins TRBV5-1 to TRBJ2-7; TRBD2 aligns with 11 central bases. Sequences were obtained from memory CD8+ T cells from PBMCs. Taken with the paper, the label for cell subset or site translates to: CD45RO+ cells pooled with CCR7-negative TemRA cells. The nucleotide sequence reads TGCGCCAGCAGCTCGGGACTAGCGGCCTACGAGCAGTACTTC. This encodes CASSSGLAAYEQYF.